A single sample is the source of the 18 T cell receptor beta chains below, sequenced in a study of early T cells in non-severe SARS-CoV-2 infection. MiXCR, applied by TCRdb to the 5' RACE reads, yields one record per CDR3 protein. The top ten hold around 6% of the sample, which has roughly 30,000 distinct CDR3 sequences, over 3.5% seen once. The material sequenced was whole blood. The receptors derive from an adult who was a healthcare worker with PCR-confirmed SARS-CoV-2 infection or an uninfected control (not recorded which).

This clonotype was seen ten or more times. The chain carries TRBV12-5 and TRBJ2-1; 8 bases fit TRBD1. The germline V gene encodes CDR1 LGHNT and CDR2 FRNRAP. CDR3 size: 17 residues. V lost 3 bases to trimming and J lost 7 bases; unmatched junction nucleotides: 14. DNA of the CDR3: TGTGCTAGTGGTTTACTCCAAGGACAGGGCATGGAGAATGAGCAGTTCTTC. It encodes CASGLLQGQGMENEQFF.

The chain combines TRBV6-2 or TRBV6-3 with TRBJ2-5; D uncertain. CDR1 is MNHEY, CDR2 SVGEGT, per germline. There are 13 residues in the CDR3. The ends were cut back, 7 bases at V and 5 bases at J, with 14 bases in the middle. Written as DNA, the CDR3 is TGTGCCAGCACCCACTCGTCGGAGGAGACCCAGTACTTC. Translating it yields CASTHSSEETQYF.

This clonotype has at least ten counts. The rearrangement joins TRBV5-1 to TRBJ2-1; TRBD1 aligns across 8 bases. Germline CDR1 is SGHRS and CDR2 is YFSETQ. Trimming took 5 bases from V and 2 from J; bases not matched to a gene: 3. The CDR3 is 14 residues long. CDR3 sequence (DNA): TGCGCCAGCAGTACGACAGGGGCCTACAATGAGCAGTTCTTC. It is translated as CASSTTGAYNEQFF.

This clonotype was counted between two and nine times. The chain links TRBV7-8 to TRBJ1-1, with D unresolved. The germline gives CDR1 SGHVS, CDR2 FQNEAQ. The V and J ends lost 1 base and 6 bases respectively, with 12 bases between them. This CDR3 contains 14 residues. DNA for the CDR3: TGTGCCAGCAGCTTAGAGGGCTTTTATTCTGAAGCTTTCTTT. This gives the protein CASSLEGFYSEAFF. Full variable domain (remainder filled in from reference TRBV7-8 and TRBJ1-1): GAGVSQSPRYKVAKRGQDVALRCDPISGHVSLFWYQQALGQGPEFLTYFQNEAQLDKSGLPSDRFFAERPEGSVSTLKIQRTQQEDSAVYLCASSLEGFYSEAFFGQGTRLTVV.

This clonotype was picked up many times. This chain connects TRBV14 to TRBJ2-3; D remains unclear. The CDR3 sequence is 12 residues long. Germline CDR1 SGHDN, CDR2 FVKESK. Between the trimmed V and J ends, which lost 3 bases and 6 bases, there was a span of 7 bases. The CDR3 bases are TGTGCCAGCAGCCATAAAAGGGATACGCAGTATTTT. It is translated as CASSHKRDTQYF.

This clonotype was picked up many times. V is TRBV9 and J is TRBJ1-1; TRBD1 is a possible D gene (5 bases). Between the trimmed V and J ends, which lost 2 bases and 5 bases, there was a span of 10 bases. CDR3 length: 13 amino acids. Germline V lookup: CDR1 SGDLS, CDR2 YYNGEE. CDR3 in DNA: TGTGCCAGCAGCGTTACAAGACAGACTGAAGCTTTCTTT. This encodes CASSVTRQTEAFF.

This clonotype was found many times. V gene TRBV7-6 combines with J gene TRBJ2-1, with a tentative D call TRBD2 (5 bases). The CDR3 runs to 13 residues. Germline V gene data show CDR1 as SGHVS and CDR2 as FNYEAQ. V shed 4 bases and J shed 9 bases, with 13 bases lying between them. This CDR3 reads CASSSRPGGEQFF. The CDR3, as DNA: TGTGCCAGCAGCTCCCGACCCGGAGGTGAGCAGTTCTTC.

This clonotype was detected many times. J is TRBJ2-5 and V is TRBV29-1; D uncertain. Between the trimmed V and J ends, which lost 6 bases and 13 bases, there was a span of 15 bases. The germline gives CDR1 SQVTM, CDR2 ANQGSEA. CDR3 length: 10 amino acids. The CDR3 DNA reads TGCAGCGTCCGAGACGGATCCTGGTACTTC. Its translation is CSVRDGSWYF.

This clonotype was counted many times. J is TRBJ2-1 and V is TRBV24-1; 11 positions agree with TRBD2. The CDR3 has 18 amino acids. V shed 3 bases and J 5 bases; nucleotides not matched to a gene: 11. Germline V gives CDR1 KGHDR, CDR2 SFDVKD. DNA for the CDR3: TGTGCCACCAGTGATGCTACCGGGACTAGCGGTATGGACAATGAGCAGTTCTTC. Its protein is CATSDATGTSGMDNEQFF.

Here the CDR3 DNA reads TGTGCCAGCAGCTTAGGGCCCACTGAAGCTTTCTTT. Its translation is CASSLGPTEAFF. J is TRBJ1-1 and V is TRBV13; D gene ambiguous. The length of the CDR3 is 12 residues. V shed 0 bases and J shed 4 bases, with 3 bases lying between them. Germline CDR1 is PRHDT and CDR2 is FYEKMQ (reference sequence).

This clonotype appeared a few times. The chain is built from TRBV7-8 and TRBJ1-6; D remains ambiguous. The germline CDR1 and CDR2 sequences are SGHVS and FQNEAQ. The CDR3 extends over 15 amino acids. V was shortened by 0 bases and J by 7 bases, with 10 bases between the two germline ends. CDR3 nucleotides: TGTGCCAGCAGCTTAGCCCCCCTTCTCAATTCACCCCTCCACTTT. Amino acids: CASSLAPLLNSPLHF.

Many counts were recorded for this clonotype. This chain joins TRBV20-1 and TRBJ2-1; the D gene is possibly TRBD2 (5 bases). Per germline, CDR1 DFQATT and CDR2 SNEGSKA (reference sequence). CDR3 size: 15 residues. Trimming cost V 6 bases and J 0 bases, with 15 bases left between them. CDR3: CSASGLPSSYNEQFF. The CDR3 DNA reads as TGCAGTGCCAGCGGACTTCCCTCCTCCTACAATGAGCAGTTCTTC.

Many counts were recorded for this clonotype. The chain links TRBV11-2 to TRBJ2-1; weak D call: TRBD1 (6 bases). Germline lookup yields CDR1 SGHAT and CDR2 FQNNGV. CDR3 length equals 14 residues. Trimming took off 1 base at V and 6 bases at J, with 10 bases between the two ends. The CDR3 loop reads CASSLVRTANEQFF. The CDR3 DNA reads as TGTGCCAGCAGCTTAGTTCGGACAGCCAATGAGCAGTTCTTC.

This clonotype was seen many times. The rearrangement links TRBV21-1 to TRBJ1-3; TRBD1, the table's D call, lacks a check against the DNA. TRBV21-1 is reported as a pseudogene. This CDR3 has 12 residues. CDR3 nucleotides: TGCGGCAACCCGTCCCCCGGAAACACCATATATTTT. It codes for CGNPSPGNTIYF.

This clonotype was observed at least ten times. CDR3 DNA: TGTGCCAGCAGCTTGGACGGCTCCCAAGAGACCCAGTACTTC. This translates into CASSLDGSQETQYF. The V call is TRBV5-4, the J call TRBJ2-5, with D uncertain. The CDR3 spans 14 residues. With 0 bases removed from V and 1 base from J, the gap between germline ends came to 7 bases. In germline, CDR1 is SGHNT, CDR2 YYREEE (reference sequence).

This clonotype was observed at least ten times. The V gene is TRBV7-3, the J gene TRBJ2-5, with a tentative D call TRBD2 (6 bases). V was cut by 2 bases and J by 5 bases, with 15 bases left in between. This CDR3 region has 15 residues. The V gene's germline CDR1 is SGHTA and CDR2 FQGTGA. Here the CDR3 DNA reads TGTGCCAGCAGCTTACTGGGGGGTCCAAAGGAGACCCAGTACTTC. Translated, it gives CASSLLGGPKETQYF.

The table lists this clonotype with many counts. Mismatch with germline at one junction end may stem from a read error. V usage is TRBV12-3 or TRBV12-4 and J usage is TRBJ2-1; 9 nucleotides agree with TRBD2. This CDR3 is built from 14 residues. The CDR3 sequence: CASRLAGVENEQFF. As DNA, the CDR3 is TGTGCCAGCAGGTTAGCGGGAGTGGAAAATGAGCAGTTCTTC.

This clonotype showed up just a few times. The rearrangement uses TRBV11-1 and TRBJ2-3, with 8 nucleotides matching TRBD1. The CDR3 spans 16 residues. Germline CDR1 is SGHAT and CDR2 is FQDESV (reference sequence). Trimming removed 5 bases from V and 5 bases from J; junction bases left unmatched: 12. CDR3 residues: CASSLNPTGVKDTQYF. DNA for the CDR3: TGTGCCAGCAGCCTTAATCCGACAGGGGTAAAAGATACGCAGTATTTT.